This paragraph covers one T cell receptor beta chain sequence. Its antigen is not known. The data were obtained in a study of response to subunit inactivated influenza vaccine. Trimming took 6 bases from V and 3 from J; bases not matched to a gene: 5. The germline V gene has CDR1 MNHEY and CDR2 SVGEGT. The CDR3 spans 13 residues. The study, taken as a whole, reports: With each seasonal influenza vaccination, the authors suggested, few new T cells are recruited.

Each CDR3 protein gets one entry after TCRdb re-called the RT-PCR reads with MiXCR. The sample carries 550,000 to 800,000 distinct CDR3 sequences, 11% to 15% recorded once. The sample was PBMCs from blood, taken less than 15 days before vaccination. The gene calls are TRBV6-2 or TRBV6-3 and TRBJ2-7; 7 nucleotides match TRBD1. The receptor's source is a man aged 50 or older who received an inactivated influenza vaccine. The CDR3 sequence: CASSPDRDYEQYF. CDR3 in DNA: TGTGCCAGCAGCCCCGACAGGGACTACGAGCAGTACTTC.